This T cell receptor (beta chain) was captured by sequencing in a study of response to subunit inactivated influenza vaccine. This clonotype was recorded many times. Its antigen is currently unknown. Study findings and constraints: T cells newly recruited by each seasonal influenza vaccination are few, the authors suggested.

TCRdb recomputed calls from the RT-PCR reads with MiXCR, one row per CDR3 protein. The table shows almost 250,000 distinct CDR3 sequences, with less than 15% occurring only once. This CDR3 has 15 residues. J lost 1 base, V lost 6 bases, and 8 bases had no gene match. Per germline, CDR1 MNHNS and CDR2 SASEGT. The sequencing here drew on non-naive T cells sorted from PBMCs, taken roughly 15 days before vaccination. The origin of this receptor is a man in his fifties who received an inactivated influenza vaccine. The chain couples TRBV6-1 to TRBJ2-5; 7 bases map to TRBD1. The CDR3 nucleotides are TGTGCCAGCAGCCGAGGACAGGCGACCCAAGAGACCCAGTACTTC. Translation gives CASSRGQATQETQYF.